Listed below are T cell receptor beta chains from one sample, sequenced in a study of CD4 T cells in relation to SARS-CoV-2 and coronaviruses. Repertoires were generated with immunoSEQ multiplex PCR, while TCRdb's copy carries only in-frame clones and drops some. This sample has 40,000 to 50,000 clones, with 84% found just once. The antigens these receptors bind are not known. Source material: naive CD4+ T cells from PBMCs, cultured in vitro. These receptors came from an adult with COVID-19. Each CDR3 is given with its conserved first and last residue. The order of the fields is V gene, D gene, CDR3 protein. A D gene is named only where the DNA matches it firmly.

TRBV28 | . | CASSTDSARWKSLHF
TRBV6-5 | . | CASSYSVQGMYEQYF
TRBV11-3 | . | CASSLDYSGRGRTGELFF
TRBV2 | TRBD2 | CASSDRLATYEQYF
TRBV18 | . | CASSPSWSSGANVLTF
TRBV11-3 | TRBD2 | CASSLRGYGTSGNNEQFF
TRBV29-1 | TRBD1 | CSVEVYRGSYEQYF
TRBV7-8 | . | CANPLDRWGTDTQYF
TRBV11-2 | TRBD2 | CASSSRAGDYNEQFF
TRBV4-1 | . | CASSQVASLNGQETQYF
TRBV7-9 | TRBD2 | CASSSSAGTSDVQYF
TRBV5-6 | . | CASTDYGYNEQFF
TRBV15 | . | CATSREGYEQYF
TRBV7-2 | TRBD1 | CASSLLQGSEKLFF
TRBV5-1 | TRBD1 | CASSWRTGNTEAFF
TRBV11-2 | . | CASSFGGNQPQHF
TRBV5-6 | TRBD2 | CASSLGGSGVDTQYF
TRBV5-1 | TRBD1 | CASSFLLVGQGPTGELFF
TRBV7-9 | . | CASSFFFEETQYF
TRBV7-8 | . | CASSLGGTRSSYNEQFF
TRBV4-1 | . | CASSQGVWNSPLHF
TRBV4-1 | . | CASSPGSGRNQPQHF
TRBV5-1 | . | CASSLGGLGTGELFF
TRBV5-1 | TRBD1 | CASSSGDRVDGYTF
TRBV19 | . | CASSSVFEQFF
TRBV4-3 | TRBD2 | CASSLASGNDNEQFF
TRBV6-5 | TRBD2 | CASRSSGRAPNEQFF
TRBV6-4 | TRBD1 | CASREGQGDQPQHF
TRBV18 | . | CASSTGRTNEKLFF
TRBV6-5 | . | CASSYSKPGNTEAFF
TRBV6-2/TRBV6-3 | . | CASSGLGRLYEQYF
TRBV3-1/TRBV3-2 | . | CASSPSRSQGWGSYEQYF
TRBV12-3/TRBV12-4 | . | CASSFGGANQYF
TRBV3-1/TRBV3-2 | . | CASSQGRSDTQYF
TRBV15 | . | CATSSSMRDTEAFF
TRBV30 | . | CAWSVGGSSYEQYF
TRBV7-9 | . | CASSLTRLSGNTIYF
TRBV9 | . | CASSVATGDYNEQFF
TRBV24-1 | TRBD1 | CATSDSDRGSNQPQHF
TRBV5-3 | . | CARSLGSLNEKLFF
TRBV5-6 | . | CASSRSGLKRDEQFF
TRBV6-5 | . | CASRRVRAGSGELFF
TRBV9 | TRBD1 | CASSVGQGRGDSYGYTF
TRBV5-1 | . | CASSLVGTPFYGYTF
TRBV28 | . | CASSSGQLTRNGYTF